The clone carrying this T cell receptor beta chain was seen only once. Its antigen is not known. The sample is drawn from a study of a mutant IDH1 vaccine in newly diagnosed glioma. Whole-study context: Of the patients given treatment, around 60% were male and approximately 38% were female, and a mean age of about 44 years was recorded. Earlier treatment was radiotherapy, temozolomide, or both, with most getting both.

Time point: baseline, week 1 (first vaccination visit). Treatment meaning: pre-vaccination baseline after standard-of-care therapy. Each donor presented with a new WHO grade 3 or 4 astrocytoma that tested IDH1-mutant and showed ATRX loss. In germline, CDR1 is PRHDT, CDR2 FYEKMQ (reference sequence). The CDR3 has 14 residues. V dropped 5 bases and J dropped 5 bases, with 16 bases sitting between them. Produced via immunoSEQ multiplex PCR; TCRdb's table is partial and in-frame only. The sample carries about 51,000 clones, approximately 80% recorded once. Notes on the study in general: There seemed to be no relation between pseudoprogression and changes in top peripheral T cell clonotypes.

V is TRBV13 and J is TRBJ2-7; the D gene is possibly TRBD2 (5 bases). The clonotype originates from a woman between 40 and 55 years old with glioma. This specimen consisted of PBMCs, obtained from a glioma patient treated with radiotherapy, temozolomide or both. The CDR3 reads CASSPTGVANEQYF. For the CDR3, the DNA is TGTGCCAGCAGCCCGACCGGGGTCGCCAACGAGCAGTACTTC.